A selection of T cell receptor beta chains follows, all from one sample in a study of vaccination and CD4 T cells after COVID-19. TCRdb called the PCR reads again in MiXCR, with one record for every CDR3 protein. The repertoire holds some 15,000 distinct CDR3 sequences, with 66% as singletons. The sequences come from CD4+ T cells from blood, collected after SARS-CoV-2 vaccination. The receptors were sampled from a human donor who had recovered from COVID-19. CDR3s include the opening cysteine and the closing phenylalanine or tryptophan. A D gene is named only where the DNA matches it firmly. Clone size is not always given. Where it is, it says once, few, many or a class for expanded clones.

D gene	J gene	V gene	clone size	CDR3 DNA	CDR3 protein
-	TRBJ2-3	TRBV7-3	-	TGTGCCAGCAGCCAGCAGAGTTCGTCGGGGGATACGCAGTATTTT	CASSQQSSSGDTQYF
-	TRBJ2-7	TRBV5-8	few	TGTGCCAGCAGCTTGGATCAGACCTACGAGCAGTACTTC	CASSLDQTYEQYF
-	TRBJ2-4	TRBV7-9	-	TGTGCCAGCAGCCCTGGCGCCAAAAACATTCAGTACTTC	CASSPGAKNIQYF
-	TRBJ2-5	TRBV18	-	TGTGCCAGCTCACCAGGAGCGGGAGAGACCCAGTACTTC	CASSPGAGETQYF
-	TRBJ1-5	TRBV4-1	once	TGCGCCAGCAGCCAAGAAGGGATAAATCAGCCCCAGCATTTT	CASSQEGINQPQHF
TRBD1	TRBJ2-1	TRBV19	-	TGTGCCAGTAAGACGACAGGGGCGGAATGGAATGAGCAGTTCTTC	CASKTTGAEWNEQFF
-	TRBJ1-2	TRBV15	few	TGTGCCACCAGCAGATCCAGAAACTATGGCTACACCTTC	CATSRSRNYGYTF
TRBD1	TRBJ2-7	TRBV30	-	TGTGCCTGGAGTAAGAAGGACAGGGCGTACTTC	CAWSKKDRAYF
TRBD2	TRBJ2-1	TRBV27	-	TGTGCCAGCAGTTCACCGGGACTAGCGTCCTACAATGAGCAGTTCTTC	CASSSPGLASYNEQFF
-	TRBJ2-2	TRBV19	-	TGTGCCAGTAGTACAGACAGGAACACCGGGGAGCTGTTTTTT	CASSTDRNTGELFF
-	TRBJ2-7	TRBV7-2	-	TGTGCCAGCAGCTTATTGCGCAGTTTTAATTACGAGCAGTACTTC	CASSLLRSFNYEQYF
-	TRBJ2-6	TRBV6-2/TRBV6-3	once	TGTGCCAGCGGCCGGGGCCCAGTGGGGGCCAACGTCCTGACTTTC	CASGRGPVGANVLTF
-	TRBJ1-1	TRBV10-3	-	TGTGCCAGTAATTCAGGGATCACTGAAGCTTTCTTT	CASNSGITEAFF
TRBD2	TRBJ2-7	TRBV7-2	once	TGTGCCAGCAGCTTAGCTAGCGGGACCTACGAGCAGTACTTC	CASSLASGTYEQYF
-	TRBJ2-2	TRBV7-9	-	TGTGCCAGCAGCTTACTAGTTACCGGGGAGCTGTTTTTT	CASSLLVTGELFF
TRBD1	TRBJ2-3	TRBV10-3	-	TGTGCCATCAGTGAGCGGGACAGGAGCACAGATACGCAGTATTTT	CAISERDRSTDTQYF
-	TRBJ2-3	TRBV20-1	-	TGCAGTGCTATTCTCTGGGAGAGCGACATCACGCAGTATTTT	CSAILWESDITQYF
-	TRBJ1-5	TRBV2	few	TGTGCCAGCAGTGGAAGGGCTCAGCCCCAGCATTTT	CASSGRAQPQHF
-	TRBJ2-3	TRBV28	-	TGTGCCAGCAGGGGCCATGGCACAGATACGCAGTATTTT	CASRGHGTDTQYF
TRBD2	TRBJ2-5	TRBV19	few	TGTGCCAGTAGCACTAGTGGAAGACTAGCGGGAGATGAGACCCAGTACTTC	CASSTSGRLAGDETQYF
TRBD2	TRBJ2-1	TRBV7-2	-	TGTGCCAGCAGCCACGACAGACTAGCGGGAGGGGGTGGCTACAATGAGCAGTTCTTC	CASSHDRLAGGGGYNEQFF
-	TRBJ1-5	TRBV20-1	-	TGCAGTGCTAGTCCGACACAGCTTAATCAGCCCCAGCATTTT	CSASPTQLNQPQHF
-	TRBJ1-1	TRBV6-1	-	TGTGCCAGCAGTGAAAAAGGGTACACTGAAGCTTTCTTT	CASSEKGYTEAFF
TRBD1	TRBJ2-5	TRBV9	-	TGTGCCAGCAGCGCCGAGGGACAGTACTCAGAGACCCAGTACTTC	CASSAEGQYSETQYF
TRBD2	TRBJ2-7	TRBV9	-	TGTGCCAGCATCGTGGAACCGGGACTAGCGGGTTCATTACCGTACGAGCAGTACTTC	CASIVEPGLAGSLPYEQYF
-	TRBJ2-7	TRBV20-1	-	TGCAGTCCGCAGGACGGCTCCCACGAGCAGTACTTC	CSPQDGSHEQYF
-	TRBJ1-5	TRBV2	-	TGTGCCAGCAAAGCCCAACCGGGAGTCAATCAGCCCCAGCATTTT	CASKAQPGVNQPQHF
-	TRBJ1-3	TRBV14	-	TGTGCCAGCAGCCAGCAGGGAGGAGGAAACACCATATATTTT	CASSQQGGGNTIYF
TRBD2	TRBJ2-3	TRBV2	few	TGTGCCAGCAGTGTAGCGGGACACACAGATACGCAGTATTTT	CASSVAGHTDTQYF
TRBD2	TRBJ2-2	TRBV20-1	-	TGCAGTGCTAGAAAAGCGGGAGGGAACACCGGGGAGCTGTTTTTT	CSARKAGGNTGELFF
-	TRBJ2-7	TRBV7-9	-	TGTGCCAGCAGCTTAATATTTGGCGGGACAAGCTCCTACGAGCAGTACTTC	CASSLIFGGTSSYEQYF
-	TRBJ1-5	TRBV7-9	-	TGTGCCAGCAGCATCCAGGATCAGCCCCAGCATTTT	CASSIQDQPQHF
-	TRBJ1-1	TRBV11-2	-	TGTGCCAGCAGCCGGACACCAACCTACAACACTGAAGCTTTCTTT	CASSRTPTYNTEAFF
-	TRBJ1-5	TRBV20-1	-	TGCAGTGCCCCTGTTCAGAGAAGCAATCAGCCCCAGCATTTT	CSAPVQRSNQPQHF
-	TRBJ2-3	TRBV7-6	once	TGTGCCAGCAGCGAGGACCGCCAGGGAACGCAGTATTTT	CASSEDRQGTQYF
-	TRBJ1-1	TRBV6-5	few	TGTGCCAGCAGTTACAGCAGGGGGAACACTGAAGCTTTCTTT	CASSYSRGNTEAFF
-	TRBJ2-1	TRBV10-3	-	TGTGCCATCAGTGCTCGGGCAGGCTCCTACAATGAGCAGTTCTTC	CAISARAGSYNEQFF
TRBD1	TRBJ1-3	TRBV28	-	TGTGCCAGCAGATCGGACAGGGCGGACGGAAACACCATATATTTT	CASRSDRADGNTIYF
-	TRBJ2-5	TRBV9	once	TGTGCCAGCAGCGTCACTTCCGGGAGCCAAGAGACCCAGTACTTC	CASSVTSGSQETQYF
-	TRBJ2-2	TRBV20-1	-	TGCAGTGCCCCCGGGGAGGGGGCGTCCTACAACACCGGGGAGCTGTTTTTT	CSAPGEGASYNTGELFF
-	TRBJ1-1	TRBV18	once	TGTGCCAGCTCATCAGCGCCGAACACTGAAGCTTTCTTT	CASSSAPNTEAFF
-	TRBJ2-5	TRBV30	few	TGTGCCTGGAGTCGTGGAGGGACCTTTCAAGAGACCCAGTACTTC	CAWSRGGTFQETQYF
-	TRBJ1-1	TRBV15	-	TGTGCCACCAGCAGAGATCCCGAGAGGGGCGAAGCTTTCTTT	CATSRDPERGEAFF
-	TRBJ2-5	TRBV10-3	-	TGTGCCATCAGTGAGTCAATCCTACAGGGGACTCAAGAGACCCAGTACTTC	CAISESILQGTQETQYF
-	TRBJ1-5	TRBV12-3/TRBV12-4	-	TGTGCCAGCAGCAACGGACAGAGCAATCAGCCCCAGCATTTT	CASSNGQSNQPQHF
TRBD1	TRBJ1-5	TRBV6-1	few	TGTGCCAGCAGTCTCCACAGGGGGCGTCAGCCCCAGCATTTT	CASSLHRGRQPQHF
-	TRBJ1-1	TRBV20-1	-	TGCAGTGTGGCGGGTCCGGGGAACACTGAAGCTTTCTTT	CSVAGPGNTEAFF
-	TRBJ2-7	TRBV20-1	-	TGCAGTGCGACCGGGACTCGTAACTACGAGCAGTACTTC	CSATGTRNYEQYF
-	TRBJ1-6	TRBV7-9	-	TGTGCCAGCAGCCCTCTTTCAGGGAATAATTCACCCCTCCACTTT	CASSPLSGNNSPLHF
TRBD1	TRBJ1-5	TRBV6-1	-	TGTGCCAGCAGAAAACAGGGGGCCAGCAATCAGCCCCAGCATTTT	CASRKQGASNQPQHF
-	TRBJ2-5	TRBV7-8	few	TGTGCCAGCAGCTTAGGGACAACAGAGACCCAGTACTTC	CASSLGTTETQYF
-	TRBJ1-5	TRBV7-2	few	TGTGCCAGCAGCCCCGGCAGGGCTGGGAATCAGCCCCAGCATTTT	CASSPGRAGNQPQHF
-	TRBJ2-5	TRBV7-3	-	TGTGCCAGCAACCCCCTACATGGGGAGACCCAGTACTTC	CASNPLHGETQYF
TRBD2	TRBJ2-5	TRBV20-1	-	TGCAGTGCTAGAGCCCCCCGTTTTTGGGTCGAAGGGACTAGCGGGAGTTTTTTCCAAGAGACCCAGTACTTC	CSARAPRFWVEGTSGSFFQETQYF
TRBD2	TRBJ2-3	TRBV20-1	once	TGCAGTGAAGGGACTAGTCTAGATACGCAGTATTTT	CSEGTSLDTQYF
-	TRBJ2-2	TRBV20-1	-	TGCAGTGCTAGAGATCGGTATACCGGGGAGCTGTTTTTT	CSARDRYTGELFF
TRBD1	TRBJ1-4	TRBV7-8	-	TGTGCCAGCAGCCTGGACAGGGAAGGTGAAAAACTGTTTTTT	CASSLDREGEKLFF